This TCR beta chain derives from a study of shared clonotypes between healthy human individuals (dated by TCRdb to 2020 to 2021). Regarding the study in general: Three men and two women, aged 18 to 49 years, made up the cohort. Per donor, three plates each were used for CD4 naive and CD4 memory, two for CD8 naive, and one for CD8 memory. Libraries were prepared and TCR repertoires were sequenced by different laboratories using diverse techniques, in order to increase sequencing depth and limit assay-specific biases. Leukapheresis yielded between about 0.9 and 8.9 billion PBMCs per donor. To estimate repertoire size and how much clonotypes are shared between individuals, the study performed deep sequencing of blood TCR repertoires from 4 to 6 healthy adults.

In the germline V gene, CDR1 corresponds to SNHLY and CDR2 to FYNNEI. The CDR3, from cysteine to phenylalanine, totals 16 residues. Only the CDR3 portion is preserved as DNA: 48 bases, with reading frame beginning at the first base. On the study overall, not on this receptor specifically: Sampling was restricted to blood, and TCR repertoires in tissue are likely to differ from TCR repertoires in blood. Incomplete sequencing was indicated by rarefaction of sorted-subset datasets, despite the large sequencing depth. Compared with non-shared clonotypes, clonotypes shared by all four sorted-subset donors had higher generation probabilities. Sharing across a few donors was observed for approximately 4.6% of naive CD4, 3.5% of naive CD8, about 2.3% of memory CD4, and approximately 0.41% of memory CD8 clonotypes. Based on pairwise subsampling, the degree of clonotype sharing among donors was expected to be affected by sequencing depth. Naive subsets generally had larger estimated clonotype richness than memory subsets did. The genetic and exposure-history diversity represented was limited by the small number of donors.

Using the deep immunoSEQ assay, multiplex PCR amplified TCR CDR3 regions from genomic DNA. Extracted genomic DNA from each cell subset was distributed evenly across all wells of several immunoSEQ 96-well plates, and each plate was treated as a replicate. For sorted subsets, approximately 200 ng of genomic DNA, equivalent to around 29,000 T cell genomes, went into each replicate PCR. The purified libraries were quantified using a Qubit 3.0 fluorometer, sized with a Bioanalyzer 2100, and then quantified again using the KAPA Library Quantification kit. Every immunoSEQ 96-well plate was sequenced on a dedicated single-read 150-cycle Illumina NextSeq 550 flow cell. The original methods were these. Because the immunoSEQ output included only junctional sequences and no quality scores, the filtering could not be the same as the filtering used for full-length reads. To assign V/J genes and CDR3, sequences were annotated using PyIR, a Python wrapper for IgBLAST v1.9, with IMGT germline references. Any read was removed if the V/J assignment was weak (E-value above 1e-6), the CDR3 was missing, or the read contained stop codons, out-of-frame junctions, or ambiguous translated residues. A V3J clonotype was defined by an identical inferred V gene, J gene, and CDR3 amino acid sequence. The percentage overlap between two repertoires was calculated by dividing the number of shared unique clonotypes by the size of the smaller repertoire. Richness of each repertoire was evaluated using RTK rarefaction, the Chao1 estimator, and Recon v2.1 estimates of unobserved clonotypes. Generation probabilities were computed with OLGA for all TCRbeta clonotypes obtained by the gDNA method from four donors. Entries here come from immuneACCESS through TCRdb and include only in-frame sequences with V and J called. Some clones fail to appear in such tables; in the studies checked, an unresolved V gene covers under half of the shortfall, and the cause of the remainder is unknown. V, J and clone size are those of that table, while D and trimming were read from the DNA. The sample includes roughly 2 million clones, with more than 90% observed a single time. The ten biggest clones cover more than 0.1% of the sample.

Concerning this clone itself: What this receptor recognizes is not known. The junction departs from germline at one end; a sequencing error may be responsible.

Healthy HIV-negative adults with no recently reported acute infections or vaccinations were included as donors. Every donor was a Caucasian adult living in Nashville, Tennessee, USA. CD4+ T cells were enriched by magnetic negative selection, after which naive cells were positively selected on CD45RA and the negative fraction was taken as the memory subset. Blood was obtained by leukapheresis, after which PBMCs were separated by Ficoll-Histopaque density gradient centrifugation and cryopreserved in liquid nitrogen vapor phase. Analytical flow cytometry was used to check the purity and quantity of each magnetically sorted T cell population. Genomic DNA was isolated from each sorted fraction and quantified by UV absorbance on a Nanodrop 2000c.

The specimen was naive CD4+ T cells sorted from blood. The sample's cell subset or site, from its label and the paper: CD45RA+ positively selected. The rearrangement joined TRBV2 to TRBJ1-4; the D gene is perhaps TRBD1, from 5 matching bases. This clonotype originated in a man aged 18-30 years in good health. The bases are TGTGCCAGCAGACCCTTCCGGGGGATCACTAATGAAAACCTGTTTTTT. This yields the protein CASRPFRGITNENLFF.